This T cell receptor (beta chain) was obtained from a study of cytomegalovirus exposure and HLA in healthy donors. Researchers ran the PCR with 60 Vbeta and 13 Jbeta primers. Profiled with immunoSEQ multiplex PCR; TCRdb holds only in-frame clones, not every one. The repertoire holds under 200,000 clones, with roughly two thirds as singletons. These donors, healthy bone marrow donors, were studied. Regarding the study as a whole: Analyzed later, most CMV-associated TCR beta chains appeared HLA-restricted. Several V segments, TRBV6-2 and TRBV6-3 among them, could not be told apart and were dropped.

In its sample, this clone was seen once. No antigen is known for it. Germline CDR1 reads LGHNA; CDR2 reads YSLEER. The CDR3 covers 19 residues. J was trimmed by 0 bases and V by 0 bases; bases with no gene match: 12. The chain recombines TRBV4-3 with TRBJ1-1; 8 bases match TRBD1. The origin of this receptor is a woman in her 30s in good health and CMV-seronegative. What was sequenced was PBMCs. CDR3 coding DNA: TGCGCCAGCAGCCAAGATAGGAGGACAGGGAGATTCATGAACACTGAAGCTTTCTTT. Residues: CASSQDRRTGRFMNTEAFF.